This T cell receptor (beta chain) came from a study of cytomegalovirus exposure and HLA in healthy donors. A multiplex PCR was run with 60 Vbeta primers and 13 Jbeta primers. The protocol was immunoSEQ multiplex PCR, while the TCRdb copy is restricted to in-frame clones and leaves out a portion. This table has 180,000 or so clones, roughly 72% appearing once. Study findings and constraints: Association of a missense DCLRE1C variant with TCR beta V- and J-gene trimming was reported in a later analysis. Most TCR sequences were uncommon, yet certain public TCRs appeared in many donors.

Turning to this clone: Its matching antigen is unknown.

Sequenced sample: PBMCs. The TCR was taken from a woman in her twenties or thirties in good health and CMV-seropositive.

Here the CDR3 reads CASSPGQGVGYEQYF. CDR3 sequence (DNA): TGTGCCAGCAGCCCCGGACAGGGGGTGGGCTACGAGCAGTACTTC. The chain links TRBV11-3 to TRBJ2-7, with TRBD1 matching over 10 bases. The germline V gene has CDR1 SGHNT and CDR2 YENEEA. Trimming at V came to 5 bases and at J to 3 bases, leaving 7 bases not matched to a gene. The CDR3 sequence is 15 residues long.